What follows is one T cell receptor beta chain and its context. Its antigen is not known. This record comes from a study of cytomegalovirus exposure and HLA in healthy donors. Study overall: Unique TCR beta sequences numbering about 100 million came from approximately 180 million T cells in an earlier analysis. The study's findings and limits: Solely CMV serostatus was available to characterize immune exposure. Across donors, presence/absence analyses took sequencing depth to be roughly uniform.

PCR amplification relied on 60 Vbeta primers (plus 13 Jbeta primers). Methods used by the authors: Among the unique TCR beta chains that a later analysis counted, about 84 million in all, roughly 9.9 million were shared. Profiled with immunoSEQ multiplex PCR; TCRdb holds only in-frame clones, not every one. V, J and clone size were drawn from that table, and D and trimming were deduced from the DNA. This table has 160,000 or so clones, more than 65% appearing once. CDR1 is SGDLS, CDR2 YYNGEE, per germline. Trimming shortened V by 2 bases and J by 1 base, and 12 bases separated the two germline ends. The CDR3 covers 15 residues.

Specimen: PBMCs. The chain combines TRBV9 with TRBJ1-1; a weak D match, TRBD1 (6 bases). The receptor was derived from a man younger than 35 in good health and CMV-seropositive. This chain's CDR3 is CASSVEVTGNTEAFF. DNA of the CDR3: TGTGCCAGCAGCGTTGAGGTGACAGGGAACACTGAAGCTTTCTTT.